This T cell receptor (beta chain) was identified during a study of CD8+CD57+ T cells in acquired aplastic anemia. Study-level information: Sorted cells (CD4+ and CD8+) yielded DNA amounts that averaged about 3.4 ug.

Genomic DNA, the template, was used for profiling of the TCR beta VDJ and CDR3. MiXCR was run by TCRdb on the reads, yielding one entry per CDR3 protein. The sample has 150,000 to 200,000 distinct CDR3 sequences, around 65% seen once; the top ten hold 35% to 55%. Whole-study findings and limits: Patients and controls had CD8+ Simpson's diversity values that were not significantly distinct. Comparison of patients with controls identified about 27 shared CD8+ CDR3 sequences.

This clonotype showed up just a few times. Its cognate antigen is unknown. The sequence was obtained from a human donor with severe aplastic anemia or a healthy control (not recorded which). Material for sequencing was sorted CD4+, CD8+, or CD8+CD57+ T cells (not recorded which) from PBMCs.

CDR3 sequence: CSVGLREGSYEQYF. The CDR3 DNA reads as TGCAGCGTTGGGTTGCGGGAGGGCTCCTACGAGCAGTACTTC. This chain uses TRBV29-1 with TRBJ2-7; 9 nucleotides agree with TRBD2. Looked up from germline, CDR1 is SQVTM and CDR2 is ANQGSEA. The V segment lost 4 bases and the J segment 0 bases; nucleotides outside the gene matches: 4. This CDR3 region has 14 residues.